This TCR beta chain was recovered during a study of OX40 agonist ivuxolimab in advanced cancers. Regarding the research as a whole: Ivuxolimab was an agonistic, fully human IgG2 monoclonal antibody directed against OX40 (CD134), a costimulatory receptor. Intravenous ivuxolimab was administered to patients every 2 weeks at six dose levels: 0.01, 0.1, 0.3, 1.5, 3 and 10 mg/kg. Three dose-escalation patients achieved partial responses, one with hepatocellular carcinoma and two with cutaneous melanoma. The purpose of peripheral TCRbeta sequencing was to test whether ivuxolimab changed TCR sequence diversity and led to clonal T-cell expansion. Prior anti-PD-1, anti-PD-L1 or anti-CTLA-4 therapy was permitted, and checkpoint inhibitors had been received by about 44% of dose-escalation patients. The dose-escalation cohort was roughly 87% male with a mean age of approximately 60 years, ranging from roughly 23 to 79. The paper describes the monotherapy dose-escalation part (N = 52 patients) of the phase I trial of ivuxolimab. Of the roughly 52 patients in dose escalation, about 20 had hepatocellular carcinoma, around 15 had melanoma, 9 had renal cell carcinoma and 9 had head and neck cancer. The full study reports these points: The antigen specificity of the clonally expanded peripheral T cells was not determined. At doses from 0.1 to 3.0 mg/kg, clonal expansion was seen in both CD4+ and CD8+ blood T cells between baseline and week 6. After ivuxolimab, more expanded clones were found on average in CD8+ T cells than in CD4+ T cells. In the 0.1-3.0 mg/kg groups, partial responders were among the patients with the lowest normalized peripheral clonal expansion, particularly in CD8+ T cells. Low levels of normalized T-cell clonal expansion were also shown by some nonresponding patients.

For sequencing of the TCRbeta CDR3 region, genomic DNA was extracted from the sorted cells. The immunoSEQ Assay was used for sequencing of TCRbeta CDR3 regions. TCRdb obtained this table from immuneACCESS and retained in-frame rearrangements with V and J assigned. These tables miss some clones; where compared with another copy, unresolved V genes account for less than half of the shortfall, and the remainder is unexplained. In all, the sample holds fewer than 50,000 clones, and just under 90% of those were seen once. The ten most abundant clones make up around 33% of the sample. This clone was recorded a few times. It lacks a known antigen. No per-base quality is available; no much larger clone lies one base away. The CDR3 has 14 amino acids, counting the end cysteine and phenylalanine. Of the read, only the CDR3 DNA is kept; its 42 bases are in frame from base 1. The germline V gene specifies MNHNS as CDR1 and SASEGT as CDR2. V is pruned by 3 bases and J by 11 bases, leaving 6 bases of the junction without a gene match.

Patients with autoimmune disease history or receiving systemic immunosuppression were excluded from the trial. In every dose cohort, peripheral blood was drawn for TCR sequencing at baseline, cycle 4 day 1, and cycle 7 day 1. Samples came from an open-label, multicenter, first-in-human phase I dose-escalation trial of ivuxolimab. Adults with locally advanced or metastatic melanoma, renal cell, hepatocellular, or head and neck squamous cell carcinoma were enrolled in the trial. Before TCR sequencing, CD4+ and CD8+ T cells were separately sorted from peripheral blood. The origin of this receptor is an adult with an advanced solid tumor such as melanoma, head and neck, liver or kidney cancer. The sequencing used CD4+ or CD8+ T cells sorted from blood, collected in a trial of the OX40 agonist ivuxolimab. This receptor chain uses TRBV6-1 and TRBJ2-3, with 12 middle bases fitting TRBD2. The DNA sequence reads TGTGCCAGCAGTGACCTAGCGGGGGGGAGAGGGCAGTATTTT. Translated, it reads CASSDLAGGRGQYF.